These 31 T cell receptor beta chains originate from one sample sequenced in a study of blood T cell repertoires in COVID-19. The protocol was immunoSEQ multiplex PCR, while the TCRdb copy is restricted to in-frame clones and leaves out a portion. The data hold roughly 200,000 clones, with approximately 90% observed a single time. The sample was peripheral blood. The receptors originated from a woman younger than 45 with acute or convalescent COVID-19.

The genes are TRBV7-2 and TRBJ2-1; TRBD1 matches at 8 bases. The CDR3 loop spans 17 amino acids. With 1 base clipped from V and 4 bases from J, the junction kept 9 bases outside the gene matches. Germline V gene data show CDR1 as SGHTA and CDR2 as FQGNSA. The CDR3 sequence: CASSLVSGDRRYNEQFF. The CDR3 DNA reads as TGTGCCAGCAGCTTAGTTTCGGGGGACAGGAGATACAATGAGCAGTTCTTC.

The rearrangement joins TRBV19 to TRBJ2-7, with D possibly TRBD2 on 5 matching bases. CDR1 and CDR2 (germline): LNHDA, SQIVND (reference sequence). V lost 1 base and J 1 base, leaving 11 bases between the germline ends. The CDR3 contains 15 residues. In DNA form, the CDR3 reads TGTGCCAGTAGTATAGGAGGGAGACCGTCCTACGAGCAGTACTTC. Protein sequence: CASSIGGRPSYEQYF.

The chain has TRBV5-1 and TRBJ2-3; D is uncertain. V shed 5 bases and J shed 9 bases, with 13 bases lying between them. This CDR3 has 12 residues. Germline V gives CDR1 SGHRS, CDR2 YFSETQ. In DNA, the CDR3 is TGCGCCAGCAGGGTGGATACCGGGACGCAGTATTTT. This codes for CASRVDTGTQYF. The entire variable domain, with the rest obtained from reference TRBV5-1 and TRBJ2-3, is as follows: KAGVTQTPRYLIKTRGQQVTLSCSPISGHRSVSWYQQTPGQGLQFLFEYFSETQRNKGNFPGRFSGRQFSNSRSEMNVSTLELGDSALYLCASRVDTGTQYFGPGTRLTVL.

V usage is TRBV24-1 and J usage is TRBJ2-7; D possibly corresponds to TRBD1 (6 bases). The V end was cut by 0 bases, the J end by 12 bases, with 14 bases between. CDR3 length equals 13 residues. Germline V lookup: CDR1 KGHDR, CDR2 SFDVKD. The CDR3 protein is CATSDLLTGRLYF. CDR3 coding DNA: TGTGCCACCAGTGATTTGCTTACAGGGCGACTGTACTTC.

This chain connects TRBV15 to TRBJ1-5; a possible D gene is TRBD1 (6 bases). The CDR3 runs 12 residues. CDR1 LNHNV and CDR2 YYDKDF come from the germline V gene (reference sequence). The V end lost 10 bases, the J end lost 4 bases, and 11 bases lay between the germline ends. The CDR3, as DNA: TGTGCCAGTGGGAGGGGGAATCAGCCCCAGCATTTT. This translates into CASGRGNQPQHF. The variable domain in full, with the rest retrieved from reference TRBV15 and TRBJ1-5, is DAMVIQNPRYQVTQFGKPVTLSCSQTLNHNVMYWYQQKSSQAPKLLFHYYDKDFNNEADTPDNFQSRRPNTSFCFLDIRSPGLGDTAMYLCASGRGNQPQHFGDGTRLSIL.

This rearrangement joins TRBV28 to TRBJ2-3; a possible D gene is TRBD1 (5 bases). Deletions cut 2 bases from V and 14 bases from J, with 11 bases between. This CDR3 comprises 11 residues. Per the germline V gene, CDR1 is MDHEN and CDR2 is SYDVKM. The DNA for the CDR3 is TGTGCCAGCAGTTTAGCCCGCAGGGTGTATTTT. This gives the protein CASSLARRVYF.

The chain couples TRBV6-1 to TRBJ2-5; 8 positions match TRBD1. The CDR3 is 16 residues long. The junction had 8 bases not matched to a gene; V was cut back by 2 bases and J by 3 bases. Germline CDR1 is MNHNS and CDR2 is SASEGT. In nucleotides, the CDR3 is TGTGCCAGCAGTGAACCCTGGACAGGGCTGGAAGAGACCCAGTACTTC. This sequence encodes CASSEPWTGLEETQYF.

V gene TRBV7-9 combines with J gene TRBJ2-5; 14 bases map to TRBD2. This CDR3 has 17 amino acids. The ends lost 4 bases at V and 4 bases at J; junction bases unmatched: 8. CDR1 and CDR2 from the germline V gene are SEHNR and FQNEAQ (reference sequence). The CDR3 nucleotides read TGTGCCAGCAGCTCCCCGGGACTAGCGGGAGTATCAGAGACCCAGTACTTC. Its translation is CASSSPGLAGVSETQYF.

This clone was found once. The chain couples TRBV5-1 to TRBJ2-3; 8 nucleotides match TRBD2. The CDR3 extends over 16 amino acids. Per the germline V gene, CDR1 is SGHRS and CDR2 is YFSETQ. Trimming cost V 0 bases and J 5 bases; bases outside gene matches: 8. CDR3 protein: CASSLAGGRFLDTQYF. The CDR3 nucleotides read TGCGCCAGCAGCTTGGCTGGCGGGAGGTTTTTAGATACGCAGTATTTT.

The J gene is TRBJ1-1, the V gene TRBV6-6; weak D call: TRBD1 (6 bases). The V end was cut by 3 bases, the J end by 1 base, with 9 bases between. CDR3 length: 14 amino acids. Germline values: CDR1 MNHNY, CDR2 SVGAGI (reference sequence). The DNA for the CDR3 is TGTGCCAGCAGTTATGGGGACAAGAACACTGAAGCTTTCTTT. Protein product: CASSYGDKNTEAFF.

The CDR3 coding sequence is TGTGCCAGCAGGGGGACTGGTACCGGGGAGCTGTTTTTT. Encoded protein: CASRGTGTGELFF. This chain connects TRBV12-3 or TRBV12-4 to TRBJ2-2; tentative D call: TRBD2 (6 bases). V was clipped by 6 bases and J by 5 bases, with 10 bases between them. The CDR3 runs 13 residues.

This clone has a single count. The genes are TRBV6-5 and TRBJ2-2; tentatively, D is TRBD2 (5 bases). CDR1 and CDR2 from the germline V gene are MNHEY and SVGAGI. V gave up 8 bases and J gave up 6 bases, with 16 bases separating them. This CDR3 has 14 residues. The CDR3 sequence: CASQPTSPSGELFF. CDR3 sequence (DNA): TGTGCCAGCCAACCTACTAGTCCATCCGGGGAGCTGTTTTTT.

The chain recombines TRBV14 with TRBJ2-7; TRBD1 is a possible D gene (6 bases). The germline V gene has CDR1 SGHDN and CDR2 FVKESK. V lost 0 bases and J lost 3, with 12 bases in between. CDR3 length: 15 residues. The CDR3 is CASSQDLTGLYEQYF. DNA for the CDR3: TGTGCCAGCAGCCAAGATTTGACAGGACTCTACGAGCAGTACTTC.

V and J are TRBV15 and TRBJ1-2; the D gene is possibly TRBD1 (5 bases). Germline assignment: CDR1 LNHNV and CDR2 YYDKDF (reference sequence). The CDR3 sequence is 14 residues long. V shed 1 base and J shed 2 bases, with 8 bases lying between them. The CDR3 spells CATSRGGGNYGYTF. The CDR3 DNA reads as TGTGCCACCAGCAGAGGTGGGGGGAACTATGGCTACACCTTC. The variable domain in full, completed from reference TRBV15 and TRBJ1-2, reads DAMVIQNPRYQVTQFGKPVTLSCSQTLNHNVMYWYQQKSSQAPKLLFHYYDKDFNNEADTPDNFQSRRPNTSFCFLDIRSPGLGDTAMYLCATSRGGGNYGYTFGSGTRLTVV.

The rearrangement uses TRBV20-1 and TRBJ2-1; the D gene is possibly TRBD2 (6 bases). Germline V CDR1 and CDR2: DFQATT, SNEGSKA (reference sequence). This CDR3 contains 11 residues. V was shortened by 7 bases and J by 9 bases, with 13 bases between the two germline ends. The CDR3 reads CSVGGGGEQFF. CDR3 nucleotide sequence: TGCAGTGTGGGGGGAGGCGGTGAGCAGTTCTTC.

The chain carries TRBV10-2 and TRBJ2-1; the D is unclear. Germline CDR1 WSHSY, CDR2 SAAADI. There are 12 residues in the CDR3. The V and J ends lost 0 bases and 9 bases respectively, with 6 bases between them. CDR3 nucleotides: TGCGCCAGCAGTGAGTCAGGAGTTGAGCAGTTCTTC. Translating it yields CASSESGVEQFF.

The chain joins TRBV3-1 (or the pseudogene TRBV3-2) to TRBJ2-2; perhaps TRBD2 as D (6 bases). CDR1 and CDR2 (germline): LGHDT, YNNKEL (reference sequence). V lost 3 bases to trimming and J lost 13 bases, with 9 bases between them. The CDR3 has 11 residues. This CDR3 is CASSQDGRLFF. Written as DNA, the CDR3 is TGTGCCAGCAGCCAGGACGGGAGGCTGTTTTTT.

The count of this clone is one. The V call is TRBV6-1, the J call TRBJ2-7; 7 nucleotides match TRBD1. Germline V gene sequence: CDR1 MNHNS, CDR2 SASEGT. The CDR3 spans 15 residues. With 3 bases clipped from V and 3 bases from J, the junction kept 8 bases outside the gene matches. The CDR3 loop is CASSDRTGTDYEQYF. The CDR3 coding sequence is TGTGCCAGCAGTGACAGGACCGGGACAGACTACGAGCAGTACTTC.

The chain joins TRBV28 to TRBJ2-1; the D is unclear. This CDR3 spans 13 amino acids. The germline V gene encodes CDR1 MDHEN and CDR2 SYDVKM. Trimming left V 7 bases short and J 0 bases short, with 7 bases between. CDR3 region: CASTPSSYNEQFF. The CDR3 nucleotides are TGTGCCAGCACCCCGAGCTCCTACAATGAGCAGTTCTTC.

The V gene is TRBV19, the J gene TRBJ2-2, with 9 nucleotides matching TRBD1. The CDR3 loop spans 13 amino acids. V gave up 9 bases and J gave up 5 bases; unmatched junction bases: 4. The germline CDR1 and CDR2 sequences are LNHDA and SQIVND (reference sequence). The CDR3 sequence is CASGTGRTGELFF. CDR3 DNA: TGTGCCAGCGGGACAGGGAGGACCGGGGAGCTGTTTTTT.

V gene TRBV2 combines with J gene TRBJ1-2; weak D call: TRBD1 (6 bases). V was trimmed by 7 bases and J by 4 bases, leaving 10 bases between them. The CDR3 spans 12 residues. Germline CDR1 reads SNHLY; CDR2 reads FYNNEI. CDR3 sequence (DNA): TGTGCCAGCACAGGGGAAGGCTATGGCTACACCTTC. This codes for CASTGEGYGYTF.

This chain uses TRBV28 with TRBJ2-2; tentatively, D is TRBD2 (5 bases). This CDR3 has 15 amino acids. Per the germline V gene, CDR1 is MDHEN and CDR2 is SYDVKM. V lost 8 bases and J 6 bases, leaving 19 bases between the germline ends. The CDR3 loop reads CASQEPGSGSGELFF. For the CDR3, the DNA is TGTGCCAGCCAAGAGCCCGGGTCGGGGTCCGGGGAGCTGTTTTTT.

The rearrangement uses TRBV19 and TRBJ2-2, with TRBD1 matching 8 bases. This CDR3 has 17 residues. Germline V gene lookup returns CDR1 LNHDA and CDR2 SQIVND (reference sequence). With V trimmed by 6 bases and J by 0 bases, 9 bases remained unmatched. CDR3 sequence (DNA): TGTGCCAGTAGGACAGATACGGGACAGGCGAACACCGGGGAGCTGTTTTTT. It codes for CASRTDTGQANTGELFF.

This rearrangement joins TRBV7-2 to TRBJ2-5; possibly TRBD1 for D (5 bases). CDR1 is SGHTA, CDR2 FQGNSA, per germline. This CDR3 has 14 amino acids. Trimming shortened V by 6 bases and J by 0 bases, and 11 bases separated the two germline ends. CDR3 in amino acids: CASSKQVDQETQYF. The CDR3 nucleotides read TGTGCCAGCAGTAAACAGGTAGACCAAGAGACCCAGTACTTC.

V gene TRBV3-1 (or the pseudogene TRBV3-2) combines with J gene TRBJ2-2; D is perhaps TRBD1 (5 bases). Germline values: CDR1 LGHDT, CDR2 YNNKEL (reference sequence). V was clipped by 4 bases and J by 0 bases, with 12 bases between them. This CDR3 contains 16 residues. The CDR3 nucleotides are TGTGCCAGCAGCCGCGCAGGGCTTACGAACACCGGGGAGCTGTTTTTT. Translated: CASSRAGLTNTGELFF.

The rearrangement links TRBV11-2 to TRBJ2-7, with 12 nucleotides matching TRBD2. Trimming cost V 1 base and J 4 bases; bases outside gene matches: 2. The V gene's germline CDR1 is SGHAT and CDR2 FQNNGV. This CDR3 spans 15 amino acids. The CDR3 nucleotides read TGTGCCAGCAGCTTAGCCCTAGCGGGAGGGTACGAGCAGTACTTC. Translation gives CASSLALAGGYEQYF.

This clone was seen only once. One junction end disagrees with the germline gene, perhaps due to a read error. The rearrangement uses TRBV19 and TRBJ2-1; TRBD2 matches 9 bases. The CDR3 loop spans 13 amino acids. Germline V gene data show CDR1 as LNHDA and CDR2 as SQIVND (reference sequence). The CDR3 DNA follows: TGTGCCAGTAGTATTGATAGCGGGAGCCAATCCCTCTTC. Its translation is CASSIDSGSQSLF.

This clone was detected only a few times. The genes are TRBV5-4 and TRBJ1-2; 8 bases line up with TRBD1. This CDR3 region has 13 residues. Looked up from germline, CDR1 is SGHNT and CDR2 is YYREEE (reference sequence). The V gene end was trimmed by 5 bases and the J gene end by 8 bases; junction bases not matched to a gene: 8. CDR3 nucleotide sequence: TGTGCCAGCAGAACGGACAGGGTGGACGGCTACACCTTC. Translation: CASRTDRVDGYTF.

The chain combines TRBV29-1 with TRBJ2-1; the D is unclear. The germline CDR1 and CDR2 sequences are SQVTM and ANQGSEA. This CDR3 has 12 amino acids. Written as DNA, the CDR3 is TGCGGTGCTGGAACCCCGCTCGGGGAGCAGTTCTTC. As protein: CGAGTPLGEQFF.

CDR3 in amino acids: CASSLGQQETQYF. The CDR3 DNA reads TGTGCCAGCAGCTTAGGACAGCAAGAGACCCAGTACTTC. The chain carries TRBV11-1 and TRBJ2-5; D may be TRBD1 (5 bases). Germline CDR1 SGHAT, CDR2 FQDESV (reference sequence). Trimming cost V 1 base and J 2 bases, with 5 bases left between them. This CDR3 is 13 amino acids long.

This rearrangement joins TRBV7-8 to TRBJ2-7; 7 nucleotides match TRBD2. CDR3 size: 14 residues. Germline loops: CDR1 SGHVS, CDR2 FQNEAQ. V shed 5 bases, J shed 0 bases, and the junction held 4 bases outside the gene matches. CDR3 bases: TGTGCCAGCAGCGGGAGGGAACCCTCCTACGAGCAGTACTTC. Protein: CASSGREPSYEQYF.